The 24 T cell receptor beta chains in this list originate from one sample, sequenced in a study of molecular identifiers for immune sequencing clone quantification. TCRdb used MiXCR to reprocess the PCR reads, holding one entry per CDR3 protein. The sample lists about 640,000 distinct CDR3 sequences, approximately 20% seen once, with around 0.9% in the top ten. Sequenced material: naive CD8+ T cells from blood, with Jurkat cell RNA spiked in. The subset was: FACS-sorted CD8+CD4-CCR7+CD45RA+ naive T cells. The source is a human donor in good health. Some libraries in this study had Jurkat cell RNA spiked in.

To note about this clonotype: A read error is possible here, since a much larger clone lies one base away. The CDR3 coding sequence is TGTGCCAGCGGCCGACCCGGGACTAGCGAGGCAGATACGCAGTATTTT. Translation: CASGRPGTSEADTQYF. The V gene is TRBV3-1, the J gene TRBJ2-3; 10 bases agree with TRBD2. This CDR3 spans 16 amino acids. The germline V gene encodes CDR1 LGHDT and CDR2 YNNKEL (reference sequence). V dropped 8 bases and J dropped 4; count of bases not matched to a gene: 12.

The CDR3 sequence: CSAIGEGGPADTQYF. CDR3 nucleotide sequence: TGCAGTGCCATAGGGGAGGGAGGCCCAGCGGATACGCAGTATTTT. J is TRBJ2-3 and V is TRBV20-1; 7 bases fit TRBD2. The junction had 15 bases not matched to a gene; V was cut back by 6 bases and J by 6 bases. Germline V gene data show CDR1 as DFQATT and CDR2 as SNEGSKA (reference sequence). The CDR3 has 15 amino acids.

The sample holds many counts of this clonotype. CDR3 residues: CASTTGGRNTEAFF. In DNA form, the CDR3 reads TGTGCCAGTACAACAGGGGGCCGGAACACTGAAGCTTTCTTT. V and J are TRBV27 and TRBJ1-1; 9 nucleotides agree with TRBD1. The V and J ends lost 9 bases and 1 base, in that order; junction bases with no gene match: 6. CDR1 and CDR2 from the germline V gene are MNHEY and SMNVEV (reference sequence). The CDR3 is made up of 14 amino acids.

This chain links TRBV5-1 with TRBJ1-3; D may be TRBD1 (6 bases). The CDR3 spans 18 residues. Trimming took off 1 base at V and 0 bases at J, with 17 bases between the two ends. Germline assignment: CDR1 SGHRS and CDR2 YFSETQ. CDR3 in amino acids: CASSLYRRGLNSGNTIYF. CDR3 nucleotide sequence: TGCGCCAGCAGCTTGTACCGACGGGGGCTTAACTCTGGAAACACCATATATTTT.

A remark on this clonotype: A read error may produce the germline difference seen at one junction end. The J gene is TRBJ2-1, the V gene TRBV27; D gene unclear. Germline lookup yields CDR1 MNHEY and CDR2 SMNVEV (reference sequence). The CDR3 spans 14 residues. The CDR3 sequence is CASSLSGSHNEQFF. In DNA form, the CDR3 reads TGTGCCAGCAGTTTATCCGGCTCCCACAATGAGCAGTTCTTC.

About this clonotype: Just one base apart from a much larger clone, this may be a read error. The chain recombines TRBV6-5 with TRBJ2-1; D gene uncertain. This CDR3 region has 14 residues. Per germline, CDR1 MNHEY and CDR2 SVGAGI. DNA of the CDR3: TGTGCCAGCAGTTACTGGCCCCCCTACGATGAGCAGTTCTTC. Residues: CASSYWPPYDEQFF.

There are many counts of this clonotype. The chain is built from TRBV12-3 or TRBV12-4 and TRBJ1-1; D is unresolved. V shed 6 bases and J shed 3 bases, with 8 bases lying between them. CDR3 length: 12 amino acids. In DNA, the CDR3 is TGTGCCAGCAGGAATGACGACACTGAAGCTTTCTTT. As protein: CASRNDDTEAFF.

Many counts were recorded for this clonotype. The chain uses TRBV20-1 and TRBJ2-7; the D gene is possibly TRBD2 (5 bases). Germline CDR1 is DFQATT and CDR2 is SNEGSKA (reference sequence). V was pared by 0 bases and J by 4 bases, with 16 bases between. The CDR3 consists of 15 residues. CDR3 coding DNA: TGCAGTGCTAGAGAAGCCAGACTAACTTCTTACGAGCAGTACTTC. The encoded protein is CSAREARLTSYEQYF.

This clonotype was found many times. CDR3 protein: CASSPGRGPRGHEQYF. The CDR3 DNA sequence: TGCGCCAGCAGCCCCGGAAGGGGTCCTAGGGGTCACGAGCAGTACTTC. J is TRBJ2-7 and V is TRBV5-1; D possibly corresponds to TRBD1 (5 bases). The germline CDR1 and CDR2 sequences are SGHRS and YFSETQ. Trimming shortened V by 4 bases and J by 5 bases, and 22 bases separated the two germline ends. CDR3 length equals 16 residues.

Many counts were recorded for this clonotype. The rearrangement joins TRBV20-1 to TRBJ2-3, with a weak D call TRBD1 (5 bases). CDR1 is DFQATT and CDR2 is SNEGSKA in the germline V gene (reference sequence). V lost 5 bases, J lost 6 bases, and 9 bases lay in between. The CDR3 is made up of 11 amino acids. CDR3 region: CSAQAGDTQYF. As DNA, the CDR3 is TGCAGTGCTCAAGCAGGGGATACGCAGTATTTT.

The J gene is TRBJ1-1, the V gene TRBV13, with D possibly TRBD1 on 6 matching bases. V lost 3 bases and J 7 bases, leaving 21 bases between the germline ends. Per germline, CDR1 PRHDT and CDR2 FYEKMQ (reference sequence). The CDR3 runs 16 residues. The CDR3 region has the DNA TGTGCCAGCAGCTTTGGGGCCGGGGGGGGCAGGGGTGAAGCTTTCTTT. This gives the protein CASSFGAGGGRGEAFF.

This clonotype has ten or more counts. The genes are TRBV29-1 and TRBJ2-7, with 7 nucleotides matching TRBD1. Trimming removed 5 bases from V and 4 bases from J; junction bases left unmatched: 5. Germline CDR1 reads SQVTM; CDR2 reads ANQGSEA. The CDR3 extends over 12 amino acids. Here the CDR3 reads CSVTGVKYEQYF. DNA of the CDR3: TGCAGCGTTACAGGGGTCAAGTACGAGCAGTACTTC.

This clonotype has a count of ten or more. V and J are TRBV29-1 and TRBJ1-1, with D hard to call. Between the trimmed V and J ends, which lost 5 bases and 11 bases, there was a span of 6 bases. The V gene's germline CDR1 is SQVTM and CDR2 ANQGSEA. The CDR3 consists of 8 residues. CDR3 protein: CSVPVAFF. The CDR3 bases are TGCAGCGTTCCCGTGGCTTTCTTT.

Remarks on this clonotype: This sequence may be a read error, since a much larger clone differs from it by one base. CDR3 in amino acids: CASSDTGFYEQYF. The CDR3, as DNA: TGTGCCAGCAGTGATACAGGGTTCTACGAGCAGTACTTC. V gene TRBV6-1 combines with J gene TRBJ2-7; TRBD1 might be the D (6 bases). The V gene's germline CDR1 is MNHNS and CDR2 SASEGT. Deletions cut 3 bases from V and 3 bases from J, with 9 bases between. The CDR3 length is 13 residues.

This clonotype came up a few times. This sequence joins TRBV11-2 and TRBJ2-1; the D gene is possibly TRBD2 (6 bases). Germline lookup yields CDR1 SGHAT and CDR2 FQNNGV. The CDR3 sequence is 15 residues long. Trimming took off 4 bases at V and 4 bases at J, with 14 bases between the two ends. CDR3 sequence (DNA): TGTGCCAGCAGCTCCCCTCAAGCGGGTTACAATGAGCAGTTCTTC. Translating gives CASSSPQAGYNEQFF. Complete variable domain (other parts from reference TRBV11-2 and TRBJ2-1): EAGVAQSPRYKIIEKRQSVAFWCNPISGHATLYWYQQILGQGPKLLIQFQNNGVVDDSQLPKDRFSAERLKGVDSTLKIQPAKLEDSAVYLCASSSPQAGYNEQFFGPGTRLTVL.

In its sample, this clonotype was seen many times. The rearrangement joins TRBV9 to TRBJ2-3, with D perhaps matching TRBD1 or TRBD2 (6 bases each). V was cut by 4 bases and J by 2 bases, with 8 bases left in between. Germline CDR1 is SGDLS and CDR2 is YYNGEE. CDR3 length equals 13 residues. Here the CDR3 DNA reads TGTGCCAGCAGCAGGGGGGCCACAGATACGCAGTATTTT. It encodes CASSRGATDTQYF. The complete variable domain, with remaining parts taken from reference TRBV9 and TRBJ2-3, reads DSGVTQTPKHLITATGQRVTLRCSPRSGDLSVYWYQQSLDQGLQFLIQYYNGEERAKGNILERFSAQQFPDLHSELNLSSLELGDSALYFCASSRGATDTQYFGPGTRLTVL.

The table lists this clonotype with many counts. The chain has TRBV27 and TRBJ2-3; tentatively, D is TRBD1 (5 bases). Germline CDR1 reads MNHEY; CDR2 reads SMNVEV (reference sequence). Trimming cost V 3 bases and J 4 bases, with 14 bases left between them. The CDR3 is 15 amino acids. Here the CDR3 DNA reads TGTGCCAGCAGTTTTGGAACAGGCTGGGCAGATACGCAGTATTTT. Translated, it gives CASSFGTGWADTQYF.

This clonotype was observed at least ten times. V and J are TRBV5-5 and TRBJ2-3; 11 bases agree with TRBD1. From germline, CDR1 is SGHKS and CDR2 YYEKEE (reference sequence). Trimming at V came to 6 bases and at J to 5 bases, leaving 11 bases not matched to a gene. CDR3 size: 16 residues. The CDR3 reads CASNHKGQGAGDTQYF. DNA for the CDR3: TGTGCCAGCAACCACAAAGGACAGGGGGCAGGAGATACGCAGTATTTT. Complete variable domain (other parts from reference TRBV5-5 and TRBJ2-3): DAGVTQSPTHLIKTRGQQVTLRCSPISGHKSVSWYQQVLGQGPQFIFQYYEKEERGRGNFPDRFSARQFPNYSSELNVNALLLGDSALYLCASNHKGQGAGDTQYFGPGTRLTVL.

The J gene is TRBJ1-5, the V gene TRBV4-3; 7 positions match TRBD1. This CDR3 contains 15 residues. The germline gives CDR1 LGHNA, CDR2 YSLEER. Germline trimming cut 2 bases from V and 3 bases from J; bases unmatched to any gene: 4. The CDR3 region has the DNA TGCGCCAGCAGCCAATACAGGGGACCCAATCAGCCCCAGCATTTT. Its protein product is CASSQYRGPNQPQHF.

This clonotype was observed a handful of times. The gene calls are TRBV6-2 or TRBV6-3 and TRBJ2-7; either TRBD1 or TRBD2 may supply D (6 bases each). Germline V CDR1 and CDR2: MNHEY, SVGEGT. Trimming left V 9 bases short and J 4 bases short, with 22 bases between. The CDR3 spans 15 residues. The CDR3 sequence is CARSHEGGRWYEQYF. In DNA form, the CDR3 reads TGTGCCAGATCCCATGAGGGGGGTCGGTGGTACGAGCAGTACTTC.

Note on this clonotype: A much larger clone is a single base away; this may be a read error. The conserved phenylalanine or tryptophan normally closing the CDR3 is absent here, so this likely arose from a read error. V and J are TRBV19 and TRBJ2-3, with D unclear. The CDR3 length is 13 residues. Trimming stripped 1 base from V and 2 bases from J, with 4 bases between. The V gene's germline CDR1 is LNHDA and CDR2 SQIVND (reference sequence). CDR3 DNA: TGTGCCAGTAGTATAGTCCACACAGATACGCAGTATCTT. Translated: CASSIVHTDTQYL.

This clonotype has a handful of counts. This chain links TRBV27 with TRBJ2-1; 11 bases are a match to TRBD2. Germline values: CDR1 MNHEY, CDR2 SMNVEV (reference sequence). The CDR3 is made up of 15 amino acids. The J segment lost 3 bases and the V segment lost 6 bases, leaving 4 bases of the junction unmatched. DNA for the CDR3: TGTGCCAGCAGGCTCGGGACTAGCGGCTACAATGAGCAGTTCTTC. The encoded protein is CASRLGTSGYNEQFF.

The count of this clonotype is one. A read error may be the cause here, since a much bigger clone is one base away. V usage is TRBV10-2 and J usage is TRBJ1-5; D unclear. The V gene's germline CDR1 is WSHSY and CDR2 SAAADI. This CDR3 has 15 residues. CDR3: CASSVDGGSNQPRHF. CDR3 nucleotides: TGCGCCAGCAGTGTGGACGGAGGGAGCAATCAGCCCCGGCATTTT.

This clonotype was observed at least ten times. The chain joins TRBV7-2 to TRBJ2-3, with D unclear. Germline-derived CDR1 and CDR2 are SGHTA and FQGNSA. V was shortened by 5 bases and J by 0 bases, with 15 bases between the two germline ends. This CDR3 comprises 16 residues. CDR3 sequence: CASSPSPFVSTDTQYF. The CDR3, as DNA: TGTGCCAGCAGCCCCAGCCCCTTCGTAAGCACAGATACGCAGTATTTT.